These 25 T cell receptor beta chains share one sample of origin, sequenced in a study of cytomegalovirus exposure and HLA in healthy donors (dated by TCRdb to about 2017). The library was made by the immunoSEQ multiplex PCR assay. A mixture of 60 forward primers for TCR Vbeta segments and 13 reverse primers for TCR Jbeta segments was used in the multiplex PCR. Here the immuneACCESS table is served through TCRdb, limited to in-frame sequences with V and J called. Missing clones are a known gap in these copies; in checked studies unresolved V genes cover under half, and the rest lacks a known reason. The sample yields about 78,000 clones; 72% were counted once. The ten largest make up 11% of the sample. The material sequenced was PBMCs. The source is a woman in her forties in good health and CMV-seropositive.

The chain uses TRBV6-5 and TRBJ2-2; D remains ambiguous. V shed 0 bases and J shed 3 bases, with 11 bases lying between them. The CDR3 runs to 16 residues. CDR1 MNHEY and CDR2 SVGAGI come from the germline V gene. CDR3 DNA: TGTGCCAGCAGTTACTCGAGACACCGCGACACCGGGGAGCTGTTTTTT. Its protein is CASSYSRHRDTGELFF.

This clone was observed a single time. The chain links TRBV11-2 to TRBJ2-7, with 7 positions matching TRBD2. The CDR3 extends over 15 amino acids. Germline V gives CDR1 SGHAT, CDR2 FQNNGV. Trimming at V came to 2 bases and at J to 0 bases, leaving 4 bases not matched to a gene. CDR3 sequence: CASSLLSGNSYEQYF. Written as DNA, the CDR3 is TGTGCCAGCAGCTTACTAAGCGGGAACTCCTACGAGCAGTACTTC.

V usage is TRBV2 and J usage is TRBJ2-3, with 7 bases lining up with TRBD2. Germline V CDR1 and CDR2: SNHLY, FYNNEI. V lost 2 bases to trimming and J lost 2 bases; unmatched junction nucleotides: 7. The CDR3 loop spans 16 amino acids. The CDR3, as DNA: TGTGCCAGCAGTGAATCGCTAGCGGTCCTCACAGATACGCAGTATTTT. This translates into CASSESLAVLTDTQYF.

In its sample, this clone was seen once. The chain recombines TRBV5-1 with TRBJ2-1, with 14 bases lining up with TRBD2. Germline V gives CDR1 SGHRS, CDR2 YFSETQ. The CDR3 covers 17 residues. The junction had 9 bases not matched to a gene; V was cut back by 4 bases and J by 6 bases. The CDR3 nucleotides read TGCGCCAGCAGCACGGGACTAGCGGGAGACTTCTCCAATGAGCAGTTCTTC. Translated: CASSTGLAGDFSNEQFF.

This clone was counted once. This sequence joins TRBV5-8 and TRBJ2-5; the D gene is possibly TRBD1 (6 bases). V was cut by 4 bases and J by 5 bases, with 15 bases left in between. This CDR3 comprises 14 residues. The germline CDR1 and CDR2 sequences are SGHTS and YDEGEE. The CDR3 nucleotides read TGTGCCAGCAGCGTCGGGACAAATTTTGAGACCCAGTACTTC. This gives the protein CASSVGTNFETQYF. Supplemented by reference TRBV5-8 and TRBJ2-5, the full variable domain reads EAGVTQSPTHLIKTRGQQATLRCSPISGHTSVYWYQQALGLGLQFLLWYDEGEERNRGNFPPRFSGRQFPNYSSELNVNALELEDSALYLCASSVGTNFETQYFGPGTRLLVL.

This chain links TRBV20-1 with TRBJ2-3, with a tentative D call TRBD1 (5 bases). This CDR3 contains 11 residues. Germline CDR1 and CDR2: DFQATT and SNEGSKA (reference sequence). With 4 bases removed from V and 12 bases from J, the gap between germline ends came to 14 bases. The CDR3 nucleotides read TGCAGTGCTATCCGCCAGGGTTCCCAGTATTTT. Translating it yields CSAIRQGSQYF.

The chain recombines TRBV18 with TRBJ2-7, with 9 bases fitting TRBD1. The germline gives CDR1 KGHSH, CDR2 LQKENI. Trimming cost V 4 bases and J 3 bases; bases outside gene matches: 1. The CDR3 totals 13 residues. Here the CDR3 reads CASSLGQGYEQYF. CDR3 in DNA: TGTGCCAGCTCACTGGGACAGGGCTACGAGCAGTACTTC.

V gene TRBV29-1 combines with J gene TRBJ2-7; D remains unclear. CDR3 length equals 13 residues. Germline loops: CDR1 SQVTM, CDR2 ANQGSEA. V lost 4 bases to trimming and J lost 2 bases, with 12 bases between them. The CDR3, as DNA: TGCAGCGTTGTTCTTTCCGAGCCCTACGAGCAGTACTTC. Protein sequence: CSVVLSEPYEQYF.

As DNA, the CDR3 is TGCGCCAGCAGCCACCAGGGGAGGGCCATGAACACTGAAGCTTTCTTT. It encodes CASSHQGRAMNTEAFF. The chain combines TRBV4-1 with TRBJ1-1, with a tentative D call TRBD1 (6 bases). Trimming left V 3 bases short and J 0 bases short, with 14 bases between. In germline, CDR1 is MGHRA, CDR2 YSYEKL. The CDR3 loop spans 16 amino acids.

This chain uses TRBV19 with TRBJ2-1; the D is unclear. The ends were cut back, 6 bases at V and 5 bases at J, with 5 bases in the middle. Germline CDR1 reads LNHDA; CDR2 reads SQIVND (reference sequence). The CDR3 totals 11 residues. CDR3 region: CASSPDNEQFF. The CDR3 bases are TGTGCCAGTAGCCCCGACAATGAGCAGTTCTTC.

This sequence joins TRBV7-2 and TRBJ2-7; 7 bases agree with TRBD2. V lost 6 bases to trimming and J lost 6 bases; unmatched junction nucleotides: 8. Germline CDR1 SGHTA, CDR2 FQGNSA. The CDR3 totals 13 residues. CDR3 nucleotides: TGTGCCAGCAGGGGGGGGGACGCTAGCGAGCAGTACTTC. As protein: CASRGGDASEQYF.

The chain joins TRBV5-6 to TRBJ2-3, with D uncertain. The germline V and J ends were trimmed by 1 base and 2 bases, with 11 bases remaining between them. Germline V gene data show CDR1 as SGHDT and CDR2 as YYEEEE. This CDR3 is built from 15 residues. In nucleotides, the CDR3 is TGTGCCAGCAGCTTGCCCATACAAAACACAGATACGCAGTATTTT. Translating it yields CASSLPIQNTDTQYF.

The J gene is TRBJ2-7, the V gene TRBV6-6; TRBD2 matches at 10 bases. V trimming: 3 bases; J trimming: 3 bases; junction bases outside the gene matches: 5. There are 15 residues in the CDR3. Germline lookup yields CDR1 MNHNY and CDR2 SVGAGI (reference sequence). Written as DNA, the CDR3 is TGTGCCAGCAGTTATCTCAGCGGGGGGGGCTACGAGCAGTACTTC. Translating gives CASSYLSGGGYEQYF.

The V gene is TRBV19, the J gene TRBJ2-4, with TRBD2 matching over 10 bases. The germline V gene encodes CDR1 LNHDA and CDR2 SQIVND (reference sequence). CDR3 size: 13 residues. V was clipped by 2 bases and J by 14 bases; unmatched bases: 6. CDR3 loop: CASSISLAGVKYF. CDR3 DNA sequence: TGTGCCAGTAGTATAAGTCTAGCGGGAGTAAAGTACTTC.

The chain recombines TRBV7-2 with TRBJ2-3; TRBD1 is a possible D gene (5 bases). The germline V and J ends were trimmed by 5 bases and 1 base, with 13 bases remaining between them. This CDR3 has 15 amino acids. In germline, CDR1 is SGHTA, CDR2 FQGNSA. CDR3 protein: CASSNGQGGTDTQYF. The CDR3 DNA reads as TGTGCCAGCAGCAACGGACAAGGGGGCACAGATACGCAGTATTTT.

The chain employs TRBV7-2 and TRBJ2-3; the match to TRBD1 covers 7 bases. The CDR3 is 14 amino acids. The V segment lost 5 bases and the J segment 4 bases; nucleotides outside the gene matches: 6. The germline CDR1 and CDR2 sequences are SGHTA and FQGNSA. CDR3 coding DNA: TGTGCCAGCAGCATTTGGACAGGACCAGATACGCAGTATTTT. It translates to CASSIWTGPDTQYF.

This clone has more than one count but fewer than ten. V and J are TRBV5-1 and TRBJ1-2; no reliable D call. The CDR3 is 13 residues long. The germline V gene encodes CDR1 SGHRS and CDR2 YFSETQ. Between the trimmed V and J ends, which lost 5 bases and 8 bases, there was a span of 16 bases. CDR3 in DNA: TGCGCCAGCAGTGGACCTCAAGAGGGCGGCTACACCTTC. This encodes CASSGPQEGGYTF.

This clone has just a few counts. The chain employs TRBV27 and TRBJ2-5; 9 bases line up with TRBD1. The junction had 10 bases not matched to a gene; V was cut back by 3 bases and J by 5 bases. The length of the CDR3 is 16 residues. Germline CDR1 and CDR2: MNHEY and SMNVEV (reference sequence). The CDR3 DNA is TGTGCCAGCAGTTTTGGAACAGGGGGCGAGGGTGAGACCCAGTACTTC. It encodes CASSFGTGGEGETQYF.

This clone has a single count. The chain couples TRBV6-5 to TRBJ2-2; D is unclear. Per germline, CDR1 MNHEY and CDR2 SVGAGI. V was shortened by 2 bases and J by 3 bases, with 13 bases between the two germline ends. The CDR3 loop spans 16 amino acids. CDR3 in DNA: TGTGCCAGCAGTTACAGTCCCAGTCCGTACACCGGGGAGCTGTTTTTT. The encoded protein is CASSYSPSPYTGELFF.

The V gene is TRBV6-1, the J gene TRBJ2-7; 8 bases line up with TRBD2. Germline V gives CDR1 MNHNS, CDR2 SASEGT. The CDR3 contains 19 residues. The J segment lost 0 bases and the V segment lost 0 bases, leaving 13 bases of the junction unmatched. This chain's CDR3 is CASSEAGPLLAARSYEQYF. The CDR3 region has the DNA TGTGCCAGCAGTGAAGCCGGCCCGCTACTAGCGGCCCGCTCCTACGAGCAGTACTTC.

The chain is built from TRBV27 and TRBJ2-7, with 10 bases fitting TRBD2. The CDR3 totals 14 residues. CDR1 is MNHEY and CDR2 is SMNVEV in the germline V gene (reference sequence). V was pared by 6 bases and J by 0 bases, with 2 bases of the junction left unmatched. The CDR3 sequence is CASRRTSGSYEQYF. The CDR3 coding sequence is TGTGCCAGCAGGAGGACTAGCGGCTCCTACGAGCAGTACTTC.

The gene calls are TRBV9 and TRBJ2-1, with TRBD1 identical over 8 bases. The germline CDR1 and CDR2 sequences are SGDLS and YYNGEE. The J segment lost 3 bases and the V segment lost 4 bases, leaving 6 bases of the junction unmatched. The CDR3 runs 15 residues. CDR3 sequence: CASSPTGVDYNEQFF. CDR3 bases: TGTGCCAGCAGCCCGACAGGGGTAGACTACAATGAGCAGTTCTTC.

The V call is TRBV5-6, the J call TRBJ2-7, with D maybe TRBD1 (6 bases). Trimming removed 2 bases from V and 6 bases from J, with 15 bases in between. Looked up from germline, CDR1 is SGHDT and CDR2 is YYEEEE. The CDR3 contains 14 residues. CDR3: CASSFPAGVGEQYF. In DNA form, the CDR3 reads TGTGCCAGCAGCTTTCCGGCAGGGGTAGGCGAGCAGTACTTC.

This chain uses TRBV5-1 with TRBJ2-5; 8 nucleotides agree with TRBD1. The germline gives CDR1 SGHRS, CDR2 YFSETQ. The CDR3 totals 15 residues. Trimming removed 4 bases from V and 5 bases from J; junction bases left unmatched: 10. The CDR3 bases are TGCGCCAGCAGCCCGAAGCCGACAGGGGAGGAGACCCAGTACTTC. The encoded protein is CASSPKPTGEETQYF.

The sample holds a few counts of this clone. The chain links TRBV4-2 to TRBJ2-5; possibly TRBD2 for D (6 bases). Germline loops: CDR1 LGHNA, CDR2 YNFKEQ. V lost 3 bases to trimming and J lost 3 bases, with 17 bases between them. CDR3 size: 16 residues. The CDR3 region has the DNA TGTGCCAGCAGCCAGGGTAGCGGTATTTGGAAAGAGACCCAGTACTTC. Translation gives CASSQGSGIWKETQYF.